The sequence of this T cell receptor (beta chain) was determined in a study of shared clonotypes between healthy human individuals. Study summary: Aged 18 to 49, the donors were two women and a few men.

This clone has ten or more counts. The J segment lost 2 bases and the V segment lost 1 base, leaving 1 base of the junction unmatched. There are 15 residues in the CDR3. In germline, CDR1 is SGHRS, CDR2 YFSETQ. Approximately 91 million PBMCs supplied genomic DNA for unsorted samples. DNA input for the unsorted PBMC replicate PCRs was about 280 ng, 30,000 or so T cell genomes. Using ten immunoSEQ deep assay plates, investigators sequenced unsorted PBMC DNA. Assay: immunoSEQ multiplex PCR; the TCRdb copy retains only in-frame clones and omits some. The data show approximately 500,000 clones, approximately 81% seen once.

This sequence was found in a woman aged 40 to 49 in good health. Some clones in this sample may be carry-over from other donors' samples. The chain employs TRBV5-1 and TRBJ2-1; the match to TRBD2 covers 9 bases. The sequencing sample was made of PBMCs. CDR3 amino acids: CASSLSSGAYNEQFF. CDR3 nucleotide sequence: TGCGCCAGCAGCTTGTCTAGCGGGGCCTACAATGAGCAGTTCTTC.